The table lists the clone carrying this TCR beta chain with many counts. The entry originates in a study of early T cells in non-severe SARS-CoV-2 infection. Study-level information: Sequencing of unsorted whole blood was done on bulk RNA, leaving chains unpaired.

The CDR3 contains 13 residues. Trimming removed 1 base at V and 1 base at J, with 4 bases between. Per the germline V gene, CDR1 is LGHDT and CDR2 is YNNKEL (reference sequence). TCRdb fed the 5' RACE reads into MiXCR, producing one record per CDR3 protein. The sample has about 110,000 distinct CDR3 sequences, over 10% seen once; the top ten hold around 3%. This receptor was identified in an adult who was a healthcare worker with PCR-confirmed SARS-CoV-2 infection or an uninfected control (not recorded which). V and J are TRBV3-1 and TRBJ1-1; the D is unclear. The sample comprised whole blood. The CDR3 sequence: CASSQVGNTEAFF. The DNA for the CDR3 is TGTGCCAGCAGCCAAGTGGGGAACACTGAAGCTTTCTTT. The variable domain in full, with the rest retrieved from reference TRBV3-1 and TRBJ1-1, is DTAVSQTPKYLVTQMGNDKSIKCEQNLGHDTMYWYKQDSKKFLKIMFSYNNKELIINETVPNRFSPKSPDKAHLNLHINSLELGDSAVYFCASSQVGNTEAFFGQGTRLTVV.